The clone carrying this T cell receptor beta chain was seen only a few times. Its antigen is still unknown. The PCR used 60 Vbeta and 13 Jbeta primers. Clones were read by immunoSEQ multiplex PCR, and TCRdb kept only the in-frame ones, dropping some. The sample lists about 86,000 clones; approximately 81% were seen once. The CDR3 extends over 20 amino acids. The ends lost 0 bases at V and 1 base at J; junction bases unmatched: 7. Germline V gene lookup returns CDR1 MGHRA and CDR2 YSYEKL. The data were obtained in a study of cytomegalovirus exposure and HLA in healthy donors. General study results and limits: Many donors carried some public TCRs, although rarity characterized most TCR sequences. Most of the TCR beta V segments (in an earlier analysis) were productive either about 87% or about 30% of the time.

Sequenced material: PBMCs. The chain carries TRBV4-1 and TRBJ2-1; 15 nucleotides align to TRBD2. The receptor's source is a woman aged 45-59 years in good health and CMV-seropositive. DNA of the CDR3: TGCGCCAGCAGCCAAGATCGGGGGACTAGCGGGAGGCGATCCTACAATGAGCAGTTCTTC. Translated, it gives CASSQDRGTSGRRSYNEQFF.